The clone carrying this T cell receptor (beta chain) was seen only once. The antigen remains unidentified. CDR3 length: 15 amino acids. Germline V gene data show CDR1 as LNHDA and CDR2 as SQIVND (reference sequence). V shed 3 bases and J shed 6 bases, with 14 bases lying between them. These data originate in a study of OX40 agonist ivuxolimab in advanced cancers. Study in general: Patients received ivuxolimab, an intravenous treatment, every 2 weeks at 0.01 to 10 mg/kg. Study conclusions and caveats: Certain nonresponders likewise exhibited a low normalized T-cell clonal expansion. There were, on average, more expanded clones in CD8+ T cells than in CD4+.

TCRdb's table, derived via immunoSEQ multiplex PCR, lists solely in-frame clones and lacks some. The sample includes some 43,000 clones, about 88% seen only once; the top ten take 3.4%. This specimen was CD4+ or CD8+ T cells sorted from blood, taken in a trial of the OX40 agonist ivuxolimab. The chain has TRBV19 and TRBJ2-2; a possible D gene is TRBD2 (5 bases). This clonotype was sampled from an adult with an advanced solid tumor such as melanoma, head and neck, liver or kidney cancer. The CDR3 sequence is CASSMARTGAGELFF. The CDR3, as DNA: TGTGCCAGTAGTATGGCTAGGACCGGGGCCGGGGAGCTGTTTTTT.